These 31 T cell receptor beta chains share one sample of origin, sequenced in a study of blood T cell repertoires in COVID-19. Libraries were prepared by immunoSEQ multiplex PCR; TCRdb keeps only in-frame clonotypes and omits some of them. The sample lists about 94,000 clones; approximately 86% were seen once. Sequenced material: peripheral blood. The source of these receptors is a woman aged 55-75 years in a cohort sampled during active or convalescent COVID-19.

The V call is TRBV2, the J call TRBJ1-1; TRBD1 agrees at 10 bases. Per the germline V gene, CDR1 is SNHLY and CDR2 is FYNNEI. The CDR3 length is 14 residues. The trim removed 8 bases at V and 2 bases at J, leaving 5 bases unmatched. CDR3 sequence reads: CASLGTGANTEAFF. The CDR3 DNA reads TGTGCCAGCCTTGGGACAGGGGCTAACACTGAAGCTTTCTTT. Full variable domain (missing parts from reference TRBV2 and TRBJ1-1): EPEVTQTPSHQVTQMGQEVILRCVPISNHLYFYWYRQILGQKVEFLVSFYNNEISEKSEIFDDQFSVERPDGSNFTLKIRSTKLEDSAMYFCASLGTGANTEAFFGQGTRLTVV.

The chain uses TRBV15 and TRBJ1-4; 9 bases align to TRBD1. The CDR3 totals 16 residues. Trimming cost V 0 bases and J 10 bases; bases outside gene matches: 9. Germline loops: CDR1 LNHNV, CDR2 YYDKDF (reference sequence). Written as DNA, the CDR3 is TGTGCCACCAGCAGAGATCCGGGACAGGGCTCAGCAAAACTGTTTTTT. Translation gives CATSRDPGQGSAKLFF. Full variable domain (rest looked up from reference TRBV15 and TRBJ1-4): DAMVIQNPRYQVTQFGKPVTLSCSQTLNHNVMYWYQQKSSQAPKLLFHYYDKDFNNEADTPDNFQSRRPNTSFCFLDIRSPGLGDTAMYLCATSRDPGQGSAKLFFGSGTQLSVL.

V usage is TRBV2 and J usage is TRBJ1-1, with D unresolved. The germline V gene has CDR1 SNHLY and CDR2 FYNNEI. This CDR3 spans 13 amino acids. V was shortened by 4 bases and J by 0 bases, with 6 bases between the two germline ends. CDR3 sequence: CASSGDMNTEAFF. In DNA, the CDR3 is TGTGCCAGCAGTGGCGACATGAACACTGAAGCTTTCTTT.

The V call is TRBV30, the J call TRBJ1-2, with 7 positions matching TRBD1. Trimming cost V 2 bases and J 7 bases; bases outside gene matches: 1. Germline loops: CDR1 GTSNPN, CDR2 SVGIG (reference sequence). The CDR3 sequence is 11 residues long. CDR3 DNA: TGTGCCTGGAGTCAGGGGGTTGGCTACACCTTC. It codes for CAWSQGVGYTF. Full variable domain (outside the CDR3, taken from reference TRBV30 and TRBJ1-2): SQTIHQWPATLVQPVGSPLSLECTVEGTSNPNLYWYRQAAGRGLQLLFYSVGIGQISSEVPQNLSASRPQDRQFILSSKKLLLSDSGFYLCAWSQGVGYTFGSGTRLTVV.

The genes are TRBV5-6 and TRBJ2-5; the match to TRBD1 covers 8 bases. This CDR3 contains 15 residues. Unmatched junction bases numbered 8, after V lost 2 bases and J lost 5 bases. Germline CDR1 and CDR2: SGHDT and YYEEEE. The CDR3 region is CASSLWGTGWETQYF. CDR3 nucleotides: TGTGCCAGCAGCTTATGGGGGACAGGTTGGGAGACCCAGTACTTC.

The table lists this clone with a few counts. The gene calls are TRBV2 and TRBJ2-5, with 7 bases aligning to TRBD2. J lost 4 bases, V lost 10 bases, and 18 bases had no gene match. Germline assignment: CDR1 SNHLY and CDR2 FYNNEI. CDR3 size: 16 residues. CDR3: CATQKDRDYRLETQYF. DNA of the CDR3: TGTGCCACACAGAAAGACCGGGACTACCGCTTAGAGACCCAGTACTTC.

The chain uses TRBV3-1 (or the pseudogene TRBV3-2) and TRBJ1-1; D possibly corresponds to TRBD1 (5 bases). CDR3 size: 14 residues. Germline V lookup: CDR1 LGHDT, CDR2 YNNKEL (reference sequence). With 4 bases removed from V and 4 bases from J, the gap between germline ends came to 13 bases. Here the CDR3 reads CASSLSGGGTEAFF. CDR3 nucleotide sequence: TGTGCCAGCAGCCTGAGCGGCGGGGGCACTGAAGCTTTCTTT.

This chain joins TRBV6-2 or TRBV6-3 and TRBJ2-7, with 8 bases matching TRBD1. The germline gives CDR1 MNHEY, CDR2 SVGEGT. CDR3 length equals 13 residues. Losses at the gene ends were 5 bases for V and 2 bases for J; bases not matched to a gene: 2. The CDR3 nucleotides are TGTGCCAGCAGTACGACAGGGGCCTACGAGCAGTACTTC. This encodes CASSTTGAYEQYF.

The J gene is TRBJ2-1, the V gene TRBV10-3; 10 positions agree with TRBD1. Germline-derived CDR1 and CDR2 are ENHRY and SYGVKD. The CDR3 extends over 14 amino acids. Germline trimming cut 8 bases from V and 6 bases from J; bases unmatched to any gene: 7. This CDR3 reads CAIGDRGGGNEQFF. Written as DNA, the CDR3 is TGTGCCATCGGGGACAGGGGAGGGGGCAATGAGCAGTTCTTC.

The chain recombines TRBV25-1 with TRBJ1-5, with TRBD1 matching 7 bases. CDR3 length: 14 residues. V was pared by 3 bases and J by 4 bases, with 3 bases of the junction left unmatched. Germline-derived CDR1 and CDR2 are MGHDK and SYGVNS. CDR3 DNA: TGTGCCAGCAGTGAGACAGGGTTGAATCAGCCCCAGCATTTT. Residues: CASSETGLNQPQHF.

V and J are TRBV11-2 and TRBJ2-5; 14 bases match TRBD2. The CDR3 extends over 18 amino acids. Germline V gives CDR1 SGHAT, CDR2 FQNNGV. J gave up 5 bases and V 4 bases, and 12 bases lay outside the gene matches. The CDR3 nucleotides read TGTGCCAGCAGCTCTTCGACTAGCGGGAGGGCCTGGGCGGAGACCCAGTACTTC. Translated, it gives CASSSSTSGRAWAETQYF. The variable domain in full, with the rest retrieved from reference TRBV11-2 and TRBJ2-5, is EAGVAQSPRYKIIEKRQSVAFWCNPISGHATLYWYQQILGQGPKLLIQFQNNGVVDDSQLPKDRFSAERLKGVDSTLKIQPAKLEDSAVYLCASSSSTSGRAWAETQYFGPGTRLLVL.

The rearrangement uses TRBV7-8 and TRBJ2-1; 8 nucleotides line up with TRBD2. V lost 5 bases to trimming and J lost 10 bases; unmatched junction nucleotides: 1. Germline loops: CDR1 SGHVS, CDR2 FQNEAQ. This CDR3 has 11 residues. CDR3 loop: CASSAGGEQFF. CDR3 DNA: TGTGCCAGCAGCGCGGGGGGAGAGCAGTTCTTC. The full variable domain, rest sourced from reference TRBV7-8 and TRBJ2-1, is GAGVSQSPRYKVAKRGQDVALRCDPISGHVSLFWYQQALGQGPEFLTYFQNEAQLDKSGLPSDRFFAERPEGSVSTLKIQRTQQEDSAVYLCASSAGGEQFFGPGTRLTVL.

This clone was seen a handful of times. J is TRBJ1-1 and V is TRBV5-4, with D perhaps matching TRBD1 (5 bases). The germline V gene encodes CDR1 SGHNT and CDR2 YYREEE (reference sequence). V lost 4 bases, J lost 3 bases, and 19 bases lay in between. The CDR3 totals 16 residues. Here the CDR3 DNA reads TGTGCCAGCAGCGTAGGCGGGGCCCAAGGGGACACTGAAGCTTTCTTT. Translation: CASSVGGAQGDTEAFF.

There are a few counts of this clone. The chain recombines TRBV7-7 with TRBJ1-1; 10 positions match TRBD1. The germline V gene encodes CDR1 SSHAT and CDR2 FNYEAQ (reference sequence). CDR3 length equals 14 residues. In DNA, the CDR3 is TGTGCTAGCGGGGGACAGGGGTCATTCACTGAAGCTTTCTTT. Its protein product is CASGGQGSFTEAFF.

The chain carries TRBV18 and TRBJ1-5, with D perhaps matching TRBD1 (5 bases). The ends were cut back, 1 base at V and 2 bases at J, with 9 bases in the middle. Per the germline V gene, CDR1 is KGHSH and CDR2 is LQKENI. There are 15 residues in the CDR3. The CDR3: CASSPLAQGNQPQHF. The CDR3 DNA reads TGTGCCAGCTCACCACTGGCACAGGGCAATCAGCCCCAGCATTTT.

The V and J genes are TRBV4-2 and TRBJ2-1; weak D call: TRBD2 (6 bases). Germline CDR1 is LGHNA and CDR2 is YNFKEQ. V dropped 2 bases and J dropped 9 bases, with 23 bases sitting between them. The CDR3 covers 17 residues. CDR3 DNA: TGTGCCAGCAGCCAAAACATACTAGCAGGGTCCGTGGGTGAGCAGTTCTTC. Amino acid sequence: CASSQNILAGSVGEQFF.

This clone was counted only a few times. The J gene is TRBJ1-1, the V gene TRBV10-3; D might be TRBD1 (5 bases). The length of the CDR3 is 16 residues. The V end was cut by 2 bases, the J end by 4 bases, with 17 bases between. Germline values: CDR1 ENHRY, CDR2 SYGVKD. In DNA form, the CDR3 reads TGTGCCATCAGTGAGCCGGGGGGAGTCCGTCCCACTGAAGCTTTCTTT. Protein: CAISEPGGVRPTEAFF.

The CDR3 here is CASSQEGWQGNTGELFF. DNA of the CDR3: TGTGCCAGCAGCCAAGAAGGATGGCAGGGGAACACCGGGGAGCTGTTTTTT. The rearrangement uses TRBV3-1 (or the pseudogene TRBV3-2) and TRBJ2-2; TRBD1 is a possible D gene (5 bases). V shed 0 bases and J shed 1 base, with 12 bases lying between them. This CDR3 comprises 17 residues. Germline V gives CDR1 LGHDT, CDR2 YNNKEL (reference sequence).

The rearrangement uses TRBV27 and TRBJ2-1; tentative D call: TRBD1 (5 bases). This CDR3 region has 17 residues. Trimming shortened V by 3 bases and J by 5 bases, and 20 bases separated the two germline ends. Germline V gene lookup returns CDR1 MNHEY and CDR2 SMNVEV (reference sequence). CDR3 in amino acids: CASSFSRGARVHNEQFF. CDR3 DNA: TGTGCCAGCAGTTTTTCTCGAGGAGCCAGGGTCCACAATGAGCAGTTCTTC.

Here the CDR3 reads CASSPLQGKDTQYF. The CDR3, as DNA: TGTGCCAGCTCACCACTCCAGGGGAAAGATACGCAGTATTTT. This chain joins TRBV18 and TRBJ2-3, with D maybe TRBD1 (6 bases). Trimming cost V 1 base and J 5 bases, with 10 bases left between them. The CDR3 length is 14 residues. CDR1 is KGHSH, CDR2 LQKENI, per germline.

With regard to this clone: The sample has other DNA sequences that encode this CDR3 too. J is TRBJ2-3 and V is TRBV2; TRBD2 matches 9 bases. With V trimmed by 8 bases and J by 6 bases, 6 bases remained unmatched. From germline, CDR1 is SNHLY and CDR2 FYNNEI. The CDR3 length is 13 residues. The CDR3 sequence is CASGRGRGDTQYF. The DNA of the CDR3 is TGTGCCAGCGGTCGCGGGAGGGGGGATACGCAGTATTTT.

The chain combines TRBV4-1 with TRBJ2-7; D remains unclear. Germline CDR1 and CDR2: MGHRA and YSYEKL. The CDR3 extends over 15 amino acids. Deletions cut 0 bases from V and 0 bases from J, with 9 bases between. The CDR3 region is CASSQDIRSSYEQYF. Here the CDR3 DNA reads TGCGCCAGCAGCCAAGATATAAGGAGCTCCTACGAGCAGTACTTC.

The chain employs TRBV12-3 or TRBV12-4 and TRBJ1-4; 8 bases match TRBD1. The junction had 10 bases not matched to a gene; V was cut back by 6 bases and J by 13 bases. The CDR3 has 13 amino acids. The CDR3 coding sequence is TGTGCCAGCAGCCAGGGACAGGCGGAGAGACTGTTTTTT. Amino acid sequence: CASSQGQAERLFF.

V is TRBV19 and J is TRBJ2-7, with D possibly matching TRBD2 (5 bases). V lost 3 bases and J lost 1, with 13 bases in between. Germline CDR1 is LNHDA and CDR2 is SQIVND (reference sequence). The CDR3 is made up of 15 amino acids. The CDR3: CASSISAGRSYEQYF. The DNA of the CDR3 is TGTGCCAGTAGTATCTCGGCGGGCCGATCCTACGAGCAGTACTTC. Full variable domain (outside the CDR3, taken from reference TRBV19 and TRBJ2-7): DGGITQSPKYLFRKEGQNVTLSCEQNLNHDAMYWYRQDPGQGLRLIYYSQIVNDFQKGDIAEGYSVSREKKESFPLTVTSAQKNPTAFYLCASSISAGRSYEQYFGPGTRLTVT.

The V gene is TRBV5-1, the J gene TRBJ1-1, with a weak D call TRBD1 (5 bases). The germline CDR1 and CDR2 sequences are SGHRS and YFSETQ. Trimming cost V 4 bases and J 4 bases, with 17 bases left between them. The CDR3 is made up of 15 amino acids. The CDR3 nucleotides are TGCGCCAGCAGCGCAGGTTCGACAGCCTCCACTGAAGCTTTCTTT. It yields the protein CASSAGSTASTEAFF.

The rearrangement uses TRBV5-1 and TRBJ1-2, with 8 bases matching TRBD1. The CDR3 is 13 amino acids. The germline CDR1 and CDR2 sequences are SGHRS and YFSETQ. The trim removed 4 bases at V and 5 bases at J, leaving 4 bases unmatched. The CDR3 is CASSPDRVYGYTF. The CDR3 DNA reads as TGCGCCAGCAGCCCGGACAGGGTATATGGCTACACCTTC.

The genes are TRBV27 and TRBJ2-3; 11 bases match TRBD2. The germline V gene encodes CDR1 MNHEY and CDR2 SMNVEV (reference sequence). This CDR3 comprises 19 residues. With 6 bases clipped from V and 2 bases from J, the junction kept 16 bases outside the gene matches. This CDR3 reads CASRARLAGMGGNTDTQYF. In nucleotides, the CDR3 is TGTGCCAGCAGGGCTAGACTAGCGGGGATGGGGGGAAACACAGATACGCAGTATTTT.

This chain connects TRBV28 to TRBJ2-2; 13 nucleotides line up with TRBD2. J lost 4 bases, V lost 6 bases, and 5 bases had no gene match. CDR3 size: 16 residues. CDR1 and CDR2 (germline): MDHEN, SYDVKM. CDR3 in DNA: TGTGCCAGCAGACTAGCGGGAGGGACGGTCACCGGGGAGCTGTTTTTT. It encodes CASRLAGGTVTGELFF. Complete variable domain (other parts from reference TRBV28 and TRBJ2-2): DVKVTQSSRYLVKRTGEKVFLECVQDMDHENMFWYRQDPGLGLRLIYFSYDVKMKEKGDIPEGYSVSREKKERFSLILESASTNQTSMYLCASRLAGGTVTGELFFGEGSRLTVL.

The genes are TRBV5-5 and TRBJ2-7; possibly TRBD1 for D (5 bases). Germline V lookup: CDR1 SGHKS, CDR2 YYEKEE (reference sequence). The CDR3 totals 15 residues. Trimming took 4 bases from V and 4 from J, leaving 18 bases between them. This CDR3 reads CASSPLTRREYEQYF. The CDR3 DNA is TGTGCCAGCAGCCCCCTCACCCGCAGGGAATACGAGCAGTACTTC. The entire variable domain, with the rest obtained from reference TRBV5-5 and TRBJ2-7, is as follows: DAGVTQSPTHLIKTRGQQVTLRCSPISGHKSVSWYQQVLGQGPQFIFQYYEKEERGRGNFPDRFSARQFPNYSSELNVNALLLGDSALYLCASSPLTRREYEQYFGPGTRLTVT.

This clone was counted only a few times. CDR3 bases: TGTGCCACCAGTGATTCCCGCAGGGGGCAAAACTCACCCCTCCACTTT. Translation: CATSDSRRGQNSPLHF. V gene TRBV24-1 combines with J gene TRBJ1-6, with 8 bases identical to TRBD1. Looked up from germline, CDR1 is KGHDR and CDR2 is SFDVKD. This CDR3 is 16 amino acids long. V was pared by 2 bases and J by 10 bases, with 9 bases of the junction left unmatched.

The chain combines TRBV11-2 with TRBJ2-5; tentative D call: TRBD2 (5 bases). This CDR3 has 18 amino acids. V was clipped by 0 bases and J by 5 bases, with 22 bases between them. Germline loops: CDR1 SGHAT, CDR2 FQNNGV. As DNA, the CDR3 is TGTGCCAGCAGCTTAGATTTGCTAGGGAGCTGGAAATTGGAGACCCAGTACTTC. Amino acids: CASSLDLLGSWKLETQYF.